Below, 24 T cell receptor beta chains from the same sample are listed, as sequenced in a study of blood T cell repertoires in COVID-19. Assay: immunoSEQ multiplex PCR; the TCRdb copy retains only in-frame clones and omits some. The sample records 220,000 or so clones, 80% to 85% being singletons. The specimen sequenced was peripheral blood. These receptors all come from a woman aged 60-75 years who had recovered from COVID-19.

This clone was observed a single time. This chain uses TRBV18 with TRBJ2-3, with D possibly TRBD2 on 6 matching bases. Per germline, CDR1 KGHSH and CDR2 LQKENI. The CDR3 is 13 amino acids. The germline V and J ends were trimmed by 11 bases and 1 base, with 13 bases remaining between them. In DNA form, the CDR3 reads TGTGCCGCTGCGGGCGGGGGCACAGATACGCAGTATTTT. Its protein product is CAAAGGGTDTQYF.

The chain combines TRBV14 with TRBJ1-4; TRBD1 matches at 8 bases. Germline V CDR1 and CDR2: SGHDN, FVKESK. Trimming at V came to 4 bases and at J to 2 bases, leaving 6 bases not matched to a gene. The CDR3 consists of 16 residues. CDR3 sequence reads: CASSPDRGGTNEKLFF. CDR3 DNA sequence: TGTGCCAGCAGCCCTGACAGGGGTGGCACTAATGAAAAACTGTTTTTT. Combining the CDR3 with reference TRBV14 and TRBJ1-4 gives the whole variable domain EAGVTQFPSHSVIEKGQTVTLRCDPISGHDNLYWYRRVMGKEIKFLLHFVKESKQDESGMPNNRFLAERTGGTYSTLKVQPAELEDSGVYFCASSPDRGGTNEKLFFGSGTQLSVL.

The chain has TRBV9 and TRBJ1-2, with a weak D call TRBD1 (5 bases). In germline, CDR1 is SGDLS, CDR2 YYNGEE. V lost 3 bases and J lost 7, with 19 bases in between. The CDR3 consists of 15 residues. The CDR3 DNA sequence: TGTGCCAGCAGCGCGACGACAGCCGCGCTGGGTGGCTACACCTTC. This gives the protein CASSATTAALGGYTF.

The rearrangement joins TRBV12-2 to TRBJ2-1; the table's D call TRBD2 went unverified against the DNA. TRBV12-2 is a pseudogene locus. The CDR3 spans 23 residues. Here the CDR3 DNA reads TGTGCAAGTCGTCCCTTAGACCACGCACCGGGACTAGCGGGGGCCTACGGGGACAATGAGCAGTTCTTC. Amino acids: CASRPLDHAPGLAGAYGDNEQFF.

This clone showed up just once. V usage is TRBV12-2 and J usage is TRBJ1-2; TRBD1, the table's D call, was not compared with the DNA. TRBV12-2 is classified as a pseudogene. CDR3 length: 14 amino acids. CDR3 nucleotides: TGTGCAAGTCGCGTTGGGGACAGGGACCATGGCTACACCTTC. Its translation: CASRVGDRDHGYTF.

J is TRBJ1-4 and V is TRBV6-5; TRBD1 agrees at 11 bases. The V and J ends lost 2 bases and 6 bases, in that order; junction bases with no gene match: 5. This CDR3 is 16 amino acids long. In germline, CDR1 is MNHEY, CDR2 SVGAGI. CDR3 region: CASSYPTDRGHEKLFF. The CDR3 DNA follows: TGTGCCAGCAGTTACCCCACGGACAGGGGGCATGAAAAACTGTTTTTT.

This chain joins TRBV4-1 and TRBJ1-2; 9 nucleotides line up with TRBD1. There are 16 residues in the CDR3. CDR1 and CDR2 (germline): MGHRA, YSYEKL. Trimming at V came to 2 bases and at J to 8 bases, leaving 12 bases not matched to a gene. The CDR3 DNA follows: TGCGCCAGCAGCCAAACTCGGACAGGGGCGGGGGTAGGCTACACCTTC. It translates to CASSQTRTGAGVGYTF.

This clone has a handful of counts. The chain has TRBV5-6 and TRBJ2-2, with a possible D match to TRBD1 (5 bases). The V gene lost 0 bases and the J gene lost 3 bases, with 12 bases spanning the gap. CDR1 and CDR2 from the germline V gene are SGHDT and YYEEEE. The CDR3 has 16 residues. The CDR3 nucleotides are TGTGCCAGCAGCTTGGGCCAGGGCTCGTACACCGGGGAGCTGTTTTTT. This encodes CASSLGQGSYTGELFF. Complete variable domain (other parts from reference TRBV5-6 and TRBJ2-2): DAGVTQSPTHLIKTRGQQVTLRCSPKSGHDTVSWYQQALGQGPQFIFQYYEEEERQRGNFPDRFSGHQFPNYSSELNVNALLLGDSALYLCASSLGQGSYTGELFFGEGSRLTVL.

The chain combines TRBV9 with TRBJ2-7; 13 bases line up with TRBD2. V lost 0 bases, J lost 3 bases, and 15 bases stayed unmatched. CDR3 length: 20 amino acids. Looked up from germline, CDR1 is SGDLS and CDR2 is YYNGEE. The CDR3 loop reads CASSVALEDPTSGGFYEQYF. CDR3 sequence (DNA): TGTGCCAGCAGCGTAGCCCTGGAGGATCCGACTAGCGGGGGGTTCTACGAGCAGTACTTC.

The gene calls are TRBV5-5 and TRBJ1-2; D is uncertain. This CDR3 is built from 14 residues. The germline gives CDR1 SGHKS, CDR2 YYEKEE (reference sequence). The V gene lost 0 bases and the J gene lost 5 bases, with 11 bases spanning the gap. CDR3 nucleotide sequence: TGTGCCAGCAGCTTGGAGAGGACTTTGTATGGCTACACCTTC. It codes for CASSLERTLYGYTF. Filled out from reference TRBV5-5 and TRBJ1-2, the complete variable domain reads DAGVTQSPTHLIKTRGQQVTLRCSPISGHKSVSWYQQVLGQGPQFIFQYYEKEERGRGNFPDRFSARQFPNYSSELNVNALLLGDSALYLCASSLERTLYGYTFGSGTRLTVV.

The chain couples TRBV11-2 to TRBJ2-7; possibly TRBD1 for D (6 bases). Trimming cost V 1 base and J 4 bases, with 17 bases left between them. The CDR3 has 16 amino acids. Germline CDR1 SGHAT, CDR2 FQNNGV. CDR3 residues: CASSLAVGAQPYEQYF. CDR3 DNA sequence: TGTGCCAGCAGCTTAGCGGTGGGGGCGCAGCCTTACGAGCAGTACTTC.

This chain uses TRBV6-5 with TRBJ1-2, with D possibly TRBD1 on 6 matching bases. V dropped 6 bases and J dropped 6 bases, with 14 bases sitting between them. The CDR3 length is 13 residues. Germline CDR1 MNHEY, CDR2 SVGAGI. The CDR3 DNA reads as TGTGCCAGCAGCCTACAGGGATACGATGGCTACACCTTC. As protein: CASSLQGYDGYTF.

The rearrangement joins TRBV6-6 to TRBJ2-5; 10 bases map to TRBD1. The trim removed 5 bases at V and 7 bases at J, leaving 10 bases unmatched. Germline V lookup: CDR1 MNHNY, CDR2 SVGAGI (reference sequence). The CDR3 loop spans 15 amino acids. The CDR3 DNA follows: TGTGCCAGCAGTACCCGACAGGGGGCTGGCTGGACCCAGTACTTC. Protein sequence: CASSTRQGAGWTQYF.

The chain is built from TRBV4-2 and TRBJ1-5; no clear D. This CDR3 has 13 residues. Germline values: CDR1 LGHNA, CDR2 YNFKEQ. The V end lost 0 bases, the J end lost 6 bases, and 6 bases lay between the germline ends. The CDR3 here is CASSQERLQPQHF. The CDR3 bases are TGTGCCAGCAGCCAAGAGAGACTTCAGCCCCAGCATTTT.

The CDR3 DNA is TGCGCCAGCAGTTCTCAGGGTGGTCAAGAGACCCAGTACTTC. It is translated as CASSSQGGQETQYF. V gene TRBV5-1 combines with J gene TRBJ2-5; tentative D call: TRBD1 (5 bases). The CDR3 length is 14 residues. V shed 5 bases and J shed 2 bases, with 13 bases lying between them. The germline V gene encodes CDR1 SGHRS and CDR2 YFSETQ.

The chain employs TRBV6-2 or TRBV6-3 and TRBJ1-5; D is ambiguous. V shed 5 bases and J shed 0 bases, with 8 bases lying between them. Germline V lookup: CDR1 MNHEY, CDR2 SVGEGT. The CDR3 sequence is 14 residues long. CDR3 amino acids: CASSPRNSNQPQHF. Written as DNA, the CDR3 is TGTGCCAGCAGTCCCAGAAATAGCAATCAGCCCCAGCATTTT.

This rearrangement joins TRBV7-9 to TRBJ2-7, with a tentative D call TRBD1 (5 bases). Germline CDR1 and CDR2: SEHNR and FQNEAQ (reference sequence). The CDR3 length is 14 residues. V was shortened by 5 bases and J by 2 bases, with 13 bases between the two germline ends. The chain's CDR3 is CASSTRTRAYEQYF. CDR3 bases: TGTGCCAGCAGCACTCGGACAAGGGCCTACGAGCAGTACTTC.

J is TRBJ2-3 and V is TRBV3-1 (or the pseudogene TRBV3-2); D is uncertain. The germline V gene encodes CDR1 LGHDT and CDR2 YNNKEL (reference sequence). The CDR3 length is 12 residues. Deletions cut 4 bases from V and 2 bases from J, with 4 bases between. DNA of the CDR3: TGTGCCAGCAGCCCAAACACAGATACGCAGTATTTT. The encoded protein is CASSPNTDTQYF.

This clone was seen only a few times. The chain links TRBV4-1 to TRBJ2-1; TRBD1 aligns across 10 bases. CDR1 MGHRA and CDR2 YSYEKL come from the germline V gene. The trim removed 5 bases at V and 5 bases at J, leaving 6 bases unmatched. The CDR3 has 15 amino acids. The CDR3 nucleotides are TGCGCCAGCAGCACTCGACAGGGGGCAAACAATGAGCAGTTCTTC. Translating gives CASSTRQGANNEQFF.

This clone came up many times. The gene calls are TRBV25-1 and TRBJ1-3; D not certain. With 7 bases removed from V and 0 bases from J, the gap between germline ends came to 7 bases. Germline loops: CDR1 MGHDK, CDR2 SYGVNS. This CDR3 contains 13 residues. The DNA for the CDR3 is TGTGCCAGCAAGTTCAGCTCTGGAAACACCATATATTTT. Translated, it gives CASKFSSGNTIYF.

Concerning this clone: Other DNA sequences in the same sample also yield this CDR3. The chain has TRBV4-2 and TRBJ2-3, with 7 bases identical to TRBD2. The CDR3 spans 13 residues. The germline gives CDR1 LGHNA, CDR2 YNFKEQ. V was pared by 1 base and J by 6 bases, with 1 base of the junction left unmatched. The CDR3 DNA is TGTGCCAGCAGCCAAGCCGGGGGGGATACGCAGTATTTT. Translation: CASSQAGGDTQYF.

The chain combines TRBV15 with TRBJ1-4, with D possibly being TRBD1 (5 bases). Looked up from germline, CDR1 is LNHNV and CDR2 is YYDKDF (reference sequence). The length of the CDR3 is 15 residues. The V and J ends lost 1 base and 10 bases respectively, with 16 bases between them. The CDR3 loop is CATSRAREGLGKLFF. For the CDR3, the DNA is TGTGCCACCAGCAGAGCCAGGGAGGGGTTAGGAAAACTGTTTTTT.

The J gene is TRBJ2-5, the V gene TRBV5-1; D possibly corresponds to TRBD2 (6 bases). The CDR3 extends over 13 amino acids. Germline V CDR1 and CDR2: SGHRS, YFSETQ. V was trimmed by 1 base and J by 5 bases, leaving 9 bases between them. CDR3 DNA: TGCGCCAGCAGCTTGATTCGGGGGGAGACCCAGTACTTC. It is translated as CASSLIRGETQYF.

The J gene is TRBJ2-1, the V gene TRBV30, with D perhaps TRBD2 (6 bases). The CDR3 is 12 residues long. V lost 0 bases, J lost 10 bases, and 10 bases lay in between. Germline V CDR1 and CDR2: GTSNPN, SVGIG (reference sequence). CDR3 coding DNA: TGTGCCTGGAGTGTGGCGGGATGGGAGCAGTTCTTC. This sequence encodes CAWSVAGWEQFF.